The 19 T cell receptor beta chains below were found in one sample sequenced in a study of blood T cell repertoires in COVID-19. The data were produced by immunoSEQ multiplex PCR, yet TCRdb's version contains in-frame clones alone and is incomplete. Here the sample spans around 62,000 clones, 80% to 90% being singletons. The material sequenced was peripheral blood. These receptors all stem from a man aged 55-75 years with acute or convalescent COVID-19.

The chain employs TRBV30 and TRBJ2-2; 8 bases map to TRBD2. The ends lost 2 bases at V and 6 bases at J; junction bases unmatched: 5. The germline CDR1 and CDR2 sequences are GTSNPN and SVGIG (reference sequence). CDR3 length: 14 amino acids. CDR3 sequence: CAWSPGGGPGELFF. In DNA, the CDR3 is TGTGCCTGGAGTCCCGGGGGGGGCCCCGGGGAGCTGTTTTTT. The entire variable domain, with the rest obtained from reference TRBV30 and TRBJ2-2, is as follows: SQTIHQWPATLVQPVGSPLSLECTVEGTSNPNLYWYRQAAGRGLQLLFYSVGIGQISSEVPQNLSASRPQDRQFILSSKKLLLSDSGFYLCAWSPGGGPGELFFGEGSRLTVL.

V gene TRBV19 combines with J gene TRBJ2-3; the match to TRBD2 covers 7 bases. V dropped 10 bases and J dropped 6; count of bases not matched to a gene: 7. The CDR3 is 12 amino acids. In germline, CDR1 is LNHDA, CDR2 SQIVND (reference sequence). The CDR3 DNA sequence: TGTGCCACCGCGGCCGGGGGGGATACGCAGTATTTT. Translating gives CATAAGGDTQYF.

This chain uses TRBV9 with TRBJ1-3; 8 nucleotides agree with TRBD1. Trimming cost V 2 bases and J 1 base; bases outside gene matches: 2. The CDR3 is 15 amino acids. The germline V gene has CDR1 SGDLS and CDR2 YYNGEE. The CDR3 DNA reads TGTGCCAGCAGCGTTAACAGGGGGTCTGGAAACACCATATATTTT. This translates into CASSVNRGSGNTIYF.

The chain couples TRBV4-2 to TRBJ2-1, with D tentatively TRBD2 (6 bases). The CDR3 consists of 13 residues. Germline values: CDR1 LGHNA, CDR2 YNFKEQ. V shed 1 base and J shed 5 bases, with 6 bases lying between them. The CDR3 protein is CASSQVADNEQFF. In nucleotides, the CDR3 is TGTGCCAGCAGCCAAGTAGCGGACAATGAGCAGTTCTTC.

This chain uses TRBV28 with TRBJ1-5; no reliable D call. From germline, CDR1 is MDHEN and CDR2 SYDVKM. The germline V and J ends were trimmed by 8 bases and 2 bases, with 19 bases remaining between them. The CDR3 consists of 16 residues. The CDR3 bases are TGTGCCAGCTCCAGCCATTCGGGAGGAGGCAATCAGCCCCAGCATTTT. It translates to CASSSHSGGGNQPQHF.

The chain carries TRBV6-1 and TRBJ1-2; weak D call: TRBD1 (6 bases). In germline, CDR1 is MNHNS, CDR2 SASEGT. V was cut by 1 base and J by 5 bases, with 11 bases left in between. This CDR3 is built from 14 residues. The CDR3 here is CASSEGGGRYGYTF. The CDR3 bases are TGTGCCAGCAGTGAAGGGGGGGGGCGTTATGGCTACACCTTC.

V and J are TRBV4-2 and TRBJ2-7; 10 bases are shared with TRBD2. After removal of 4 bases from V and 9 bases from J, the junction contained 12 bases not matched to a gene. CDR1 and CDR2 (germline): LGHNA, YNFKEQ. The CDR3 runs 15 residues. This CDR3 reads CASSLLAGEGSGQYF. CDR3 nucleotides: TGTGCCAGCAGCCTTCTAGCGGGAGAAGGGTCGGGGCAGTACTTC.

This chain uses TRBV7-6 with TRBJ1-2, with TRBD1 as a possible D gene (5 bases). Germline loops: CDR1 SGHVS, CDR2 FNYEAQ. This CDR3 has 14 residues. V lost 1 base and J 4 bases, leaving 10 bases between the germline ends. The CDR3 spells CASSLEGASYGYTF. CDR3 in DNA: TGTGCCAGCAGCTTAGAAGGGGCATCCTATGGCTACACCTTC. The complete variable domain, with remaining parts taken from reference TRBV7-6 and TRBJ1-2, reads GAGVSQSPRYKVTKRGQDVALRCDPISGHVSLYWYRQALGQGPEFLTYFNYEAQQDKSGLPNDRFSAERPEGSISTLTIQRTEQRDSAMYRCASSLEGASYGYTFGSGTRLTVV.

The rearrangement uses TRBV5-1 and TRBJ2-7; TRBD1 matches 8 bases. Germline V gene lookup returns CDR1 SGHRS and CDR2 YFSETQ. V was clipped by 0 bases and J by 1 base; unmatched bases: 6. The CDR3 is 16 residues long. The CDR3 region has the DNA TGCGCCAGCAGCTTGGCCCCCGGGACAGGATCCTACGAGCAGTACTTC. It codes for CASSLAPGTGSYEQYF.

V gene TRBV28 combines with J gene TRBJ2-5, with TRBD1 identical over 9 bases. The CDR3 totals 13 residues. CDR1 MDHEN and CDR2 SYDVKM come from the germline V gene. The J segment lost 1 base and the V segment lost 8 bases, leaving 2 bases of the junction unmatched. The CDR3 here is CASETGGQETQYF. In DNA form, the CDR3 reads TGTGCCAGCGAGACAGGGGGCCAAGAGACCCAGTACTTC.

The rearrangement joins TRBV7-9 to TRBJ2-1; 10 bases map to TRBD2. The CDR3 is 18 amino acids. Germline V gives CDR1 SEHNR, CDR2 FQNEAQ (reference sequence). V lost 1 base to trimming and J lost 2 bases; unmatched junction nucleotides: 8. The CDR3 spells CASSLEASGSSAYNEQFF. CDR3 nucleotide sequence: TGTGCCAGCAGCTTAGAGGCTAGCGGGAGTTCCGCCTACAATGAGCAGTTCTTC. Drawing the rest from reference TRBV7-9 and TRBJ2-1, the complete variable domain is DTGVSQNPRHKITKRGQNVTFRCDPISEHNRLYWYRQTLGQGPEFLTYFQNEAQLEKSRLLSDRFSAERPKGSFSTLEIQRTEQGDSAMYLCASSLEASGSSAYNEQFFGPGTRLTVL.

J is TRBJ1-1 and V is TRBV11-3; TRBD1 agrees at 8 bases. CDR1 is SGHNT, CDR2 YENEEA, per germline. With V trimmed by 0 bases and J by 3 bases, 3 bases remained unmatched. This CDR3 spans 15 amino acids. The CDR3 DNA follows: TGTGCCAGCAGCTTAGATCAGGGGGCGTACACTGAAGCTTTCTTT. Protein sequence: CASSLDQGAYTEAFF.

The chain combines TRBV24-1 with TRBJ2-1; 14 bases are a match to TRBD2. CDR3 length: 17 residues. Looked up from germline, CDR1 is KGHDR and CDR2 is SFDVKD. V shed 3 bases and J 6 bases; nucleotides not matched to a gene: 6. CDR3 nucleotides: TGTGCCACCAGTGATCAGGGACTAGCGGGAGCGCTCAATGAGCAGTTCTTC. This gives the protein CATSDQGLAGALNEQFF.

The chain links TRBV19 to TRBJ2-4; TRBD1 aligns across 11 bases. CDR1 is LNHDA, CDR2 SQIVND, per germline (reference sequence). This CDR3 is built from 17 residues. After removal of 3 bases from V and 6 bases from J, the junction contained 10 bases not matched to a gene. CDR3 coding DNA: TGTGCCAGTAGTATCAAAGCCGGGACAGGGGGTGGAAACATTCAGTACTTC. Translating it yields CASSIKAGTGGGNIQYF. Full variable domain (missing parts from reference TRBV19 and TRBJ2-4): DGGITQSPKYLFRKEGQNVTLSCEQNLNHDAMYWYRQDPGQGLRLIYYSQIVNDFQKGDIAEGYSVSREKKESFPLTVTSAQKNPTAFYLCASSIKAGTGGGNIQYFGAGTRLSVL.

The chain couples TRBV9 to TRBJ1-2; the match to TRBD1 covers 7 bases. CDR1 is SGDLS, CDR2 YYNGEE, per germline. This CDR3 spans 15 amino acids. With V trimmed by 2 bases and J by 3 bases, 7 bases remained unmatched. In nucleotides, the CDR3 is TGTGCCAGCAGCGTTGGACAGGTTACTCACTATGGCTACACCTTC. Protein sequence: CASSVGQVTHYGYTF.

The CDR3: CASAAGGDGYTF. The CDR3 DNA sequence: TGTGCCTCCGCGGCAGGGGGAGATGGCTACACCTTC. This chain links TRBV27 with TRBJ1-2; 7 positions agree with TRBD1. V dropped 11 bases and J dropped 6; count of bases not matched to a gene: 9. CDR1 is MNHEY, CDR2 SMNVEV, per germline (reference sequence). CDR3 length: 12 residues.

As concerns this clone: One end of the junction fails to match germline, which may point to a read error. The genes are TRBV5-4 and TRBJ2-5; 9 bases fit TRBD1. CDR1 is SGHNT, CDR2 YYREEE, per germline (reference sequence). This CDR3 comprises 13 residues. CDR3 DNA: TGTGCCAGCACCTTGGACAGGGGAGAGACCCAGTACTTC. Protein sequence: CASTLDRGETQYF.

V and J are TRBV21-1 and TRBJ2-1; the D call of TRBD2 is as the table states it, not checked on the DNA. TRBV21-1 is described as a pseudogene. This CDR3 region has 19 residues. The CDR3 region has the DNA TGTGCCAGCAGCAACGCGGCTAGCGGGACCTTCCCCACCGACAATGAGCAGTTCTTC. This codes for CASSNAASGTFPTDNEQFF.

V and J are TRBV7-8 and TRBJ2-7; D uncertain. This CDR3 has 14 residues. V lost 2 bases to trimming and J lost 6 bases, with 14 bases between them. Germline-derived CDR1 and CDR2 are SGHVS and FQNEAQ. For the CDR3, the DNA is TGTGCCAGCAGCTTAATGGGCAGGAAAGGCGAGCAGTACTTC. Translating it yields CASSLMGRKGEQYF.